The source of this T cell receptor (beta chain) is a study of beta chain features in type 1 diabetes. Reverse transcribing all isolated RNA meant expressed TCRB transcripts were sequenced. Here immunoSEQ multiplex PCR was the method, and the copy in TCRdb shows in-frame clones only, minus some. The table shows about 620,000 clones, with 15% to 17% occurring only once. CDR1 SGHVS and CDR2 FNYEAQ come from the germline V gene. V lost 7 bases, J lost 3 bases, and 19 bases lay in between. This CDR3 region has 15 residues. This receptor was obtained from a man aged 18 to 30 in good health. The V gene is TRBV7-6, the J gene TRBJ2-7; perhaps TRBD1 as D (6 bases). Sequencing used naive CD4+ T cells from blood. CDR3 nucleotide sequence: TGTGCCAGCAACGACGGGACAAGGGGAAACTACGAGCAGTACTTC. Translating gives CASNDGTRGNYEQYF.